This T cell receptor beta chain is from a study of cytomegalovirus exposure and HLA in healthy donors. For the study at large: In terms of ancestry, the Caucasian-associated cluster contained roughly 80% of the 300 to 400 genotyped donors.

The PCR was carried out with 60 Vbeta primers and 13 Jbeta primers. This table comes from immunoSEQ multiplex PCR, and its TCRdb copy is limited to in-frame clones, with some not included. The listing contains 200,000 to 250,000 clones. The CDR3 has 16 amino acids. V dropped 1 base and J dropped 4; count of bases not matched to a gene: 2. Germline CDR1 and CDR2: LGHNA and YNFKEQ. Points on this clone: Its specificity is not known.

Study conclusions and caveats: Later analysis showed TCR association rates varying by HLA locus, highest for DRB1 and lowest for HLA-C. In a later analysis, specific HLA alleles were associated with about 18,000 TCR beta sequences at a 0.05 false discovery rate.

Material for sequencing was PBMCs. The source is a woman in her twenties or thirties in good health and CMV-seropositive. The chain carries TRBV4-2 and TRBJ2-5; TRBD2 matches 14 bases. CDR3 nucleotide sequence: TGTGCCAGCAGCCAAGGACTAGCGGGGGGGCGAGAGACCCAGTACTTC. This encodes CASSQGLAGGRETQYF.